The text below deals with one TCR beta chain. Its antigen is currently unknown. Germline CDR1 and CDR2: SGHTS and YDEGEE. The CDR3 covers 14 residues. The V and J ends lost 1 base and 5 bases respectively, with 9 bases between them. In the PCR, 60 Vbeta and 13 Jbeta primers were used. The data were produced by immunoSEQ multiplex PCR, yet TCRdb's version contains in-frame clones alone and is incomplete. The sample contains about 100,000 clones, 82% of which appear only once. The entry originates in a study of cytomegalovirus exposure and HLA in healthy donors. Study information: Within an early data release were 80 million to 90 million unique TCRs drawn from HLA-typed donors. Broader study findings: A later analysis revealed that TCR association rates differed between HLA loci, peaking at DRB1 and bottoming out at HLA-C.

V is TRBV5-8 and J is TRBJ2-2; TRBD1 is a possible D gene (6 bases). The sample consisted of PBMCs. The TCR sequence derives from a man in his thirties or forties in good health and CMV-seropositive. The chain's CDR3 is CASSLPGDTGELFF. The CDR3 coding sequence is TGTGCCAGCAGCTTGCCAGGGGATACCGGGGAGCTGTTTTTT.